A selection of T cell receptor beta chains follows, all from one sample in a study of control samples from healthy donors and cancer patients. The protocol was immunoSEQ multiplex PCR, while the TCRdb copy is restricted to in-frame clones and leaves out a portion. This sample has some 200,000 clones, with around 94% found just once. Sequencing input: blood. All receptors derive from a man aged 45-65 years in good health. Each CDR3 is given with its conserved first and last residue. The D gene is left open where the match is weak. Only part of the rows carry a size: once, few, many, or a class if the clone is expanded.

abundance,d_gene,v_gene,j_gene,CDR3aa,CDR3nt
.,.,TRBV3-1/TRBV3-2,TRBJ1-1,CASSQDPGENTEAFF,TGTGCCAGCAGCCAAGACCCAGGGGAGAACACTGAAGCTTTCTTT
.,TRBD1,TRBV2,TRBJ1-4,CASGKTGQGEKLFF,TGTGCCAGCGGAAAGACAGGGCAAGGTGAAAAACTGTTTTTT
.,.,TRBV9,TRBJ1-2,CASSVVGVYGYTF,TGTGCCAGCAGCGTAGTGGGAGTGTATGGCTACACCTTC
.,.,TRBV12-3/TRBV12-4,TRBJ2-3,CASSLGAPDTQYF,TGTGCCAGCAGTTTGGGGGCCCCAGATACGCAGTATTTT
once,.,TRBV5-1,TRBJ2-3,CASTPGADTQYF,TGCGCCAGCACCCCGGGAGCAGATACGCAGTATTTT
.,.,TRBV9,TRBJ1-1,CASSVGPANTEAFF,TGTGCCAGCAGCGTAGGTCCGGCGAACACTGAAGCTTTCTTT
.,.,TRBV9,TRBJ2-3,CASSATGDKGTDTQYF,TGTGCCAGCAGCGCTACGGGGGACAAGGGCACAGATACGCAGTATTTT
.,TRBD1,TRBV5-4,TRBJ1-2,CASSVGQGRSYGYTF,TGTGCCAGCAGCGTGGGACAGGGGCGAAGCTATGGCTACACCTTC
.,.,TRBV18,TRBJ1-5,CASSPQGSGQPQHF,TGTGCCAGCTCACCCCAGGGGTCCGGTCAGCCCCAGCATTTT
.,.,TRBV6-5,TRBJ1-5,CARENGHPESQPQHF,TGTGCCAGGGAGAACGGACACCCAGAAAGCCAGCCCCAGCATTTT
.,.,TRBV9,TRBJ1-3,CASSRAVTSGNTIYF,TGTGCCAGCAGCCGCGCTGTCACCTCTGGAAACACCATATATTTT
once,.,TRBV25-1,TRBJ2-3,CASSETRTSTDTQYF,TGTGCCAGCAGTGAAACTCGAACTAGCACAGATACGCAGTATTTT
.,TRBD1,TRBV3-1/TRBV3-2,TRBJ1-4,CASSQRTGQGRDATNEKLFF,TGTGCCAGCAGCCAGAGAACGGGACAGGGGCGTGATGCAACTAATGAAAAACTGTTTTTT
.,TRBD1,TRBV28,TRBJ1-6,CASSSRQGSLLPLHF,TGTGCCAGCAGTTCAAGACAGGGAAGTTTATTACCCCTCCACTTT
few,.,TRBV5-4,TRBJ1-4,CASSPGGRGEKLFF,TGTGCCAGCAGCCCGGGAGGGAGGGGGGAAAAACTGTTTTTT
once,TRBD2,TRBV6-2/TRBV6-3,TRBJ2-2,CASSYRLAGGGGELFF,TGTGCCAGCAGTTACCGGCTAGCGGGGGGCGGCGGGGAGCTGTTTTTT
.,.,TRBV25-1,TRBJ1-2,CASKSAGGGYTF,TGTGCCAGCAAATCCGCGGGTGGGGGCTACACCTTC
.,TRBD2,TRBV27,TRBJ2-3,CASSPTSGLSTDTQYF,TGTGCCAGCAGCCCTACTAGCGGACTTAGCACAGATACGCAGTATTTT
.,.,TRBV7-9,TRBJ1-2,CASSPGGGAIGGYTF,TGTGCCAGCAGCCCAGGTGGGGGGGCGATTGGTGGCTACACCTTC
.,TRBD1,TRBV5-4,TRBJ2-7,CASSAPGQGTYEQYF,TGTGCCAGCAGCGCCCCGGGACAGGGTACCTACGAGCAGTACTTC
once,TRBD1,TRBV5-6,TRBJ1-1,CASTRTGRNTEGAFF,TGTGCCAGCACCCGGACAGGTAGGAACACTGAAGGAGCTTTCTTT
.,TRBD1,TRBV5-1,TRBJ1-5,CASSLDRGSNQPQHF,TGCGCCAGCAGCTTGGACAGGGGCAGCAATCAGCCCCAGCATTTT
.,.,TRBV28,TRBJ1-2,CASSPTGTRIYGYTF,TGTGCCAGCAGTCCCACAGGGACGAGGATCTATGGCTACACCTTC
.,.,TRBV29-1,TRBJ2-5,CSAAGLTQETQYF,TGCAGCGCCGCGGGACTGACCCAAGAGACCCAGTACTTC
.,.,TRBV19,TRBJ1-2,CASSSWDHYGYTF,TGTGCCAGTAGTAGCTGGGATCACTATGGCTACACCTTC
.,.,TRBV11-2,TRBJ2-1,CASSLRGQLSYNEQFF,TGTGCCAGCAGCTTACGAGGACAGCTCTCCTACAATGAGCAGTTCTTC
.,.,TRBV3-1/TRBV3-2,TRBJ1-2,CASSQDLLTNYGYTF,TGTGCCAGCAGCCAAGATCTACTGACGAACTATGGCTACACCTTC
.,.,TRBV2,TRBJ1-5,CASREESYSNQPQHF,TGTGCCAGCCGAGAGGAGAGCTATAGCAATCAGCCCCAGCATTTT
once,.,TRBV6-5,TRBJ2-3,CASGAGARSTDTQYF,TGTGCCAGCGGGGCAGGGGCCAGATCCACAGATACGCAGTATTTT
.,.,TRBV7-9,TRBJ1-3,CASSSGLVGGNTIYF,TGTGCCAGCAGCTCGGGACTAGTGGGTGGAAACACCATATATTTT
.,.,TRBV2,TRBJ2-4,CASRGMDIQYF,TGTGCCAGCAGGGGGATGGACATTCAGTACTTC
.,.,TRBV3-1/TRBV3-2,TRBJ2-2,CASSQAVWGGELFF,TGTGCCAGCAGCCAAGCGGTATGGGGCGGGGAGCTGTTTTTT
.,TRBD2,TRBV3-1/TRBV3-2,TRBJ2-7,CASMRGLRGTNYEQYF,TGTGCCAGCATGCGGGGTTTGCGGGGGACCAACTACGAGCAGTACTTC
.,TRBD1,TRBV12-3/TRBV12-4,TRBJ1-5,CASSSGQDQPQHF,TGTGCCAGCAGCTCAGGACAGGATCAGCCCCAGCATTTT
.,.,TRBV3-1/TRBV3-2,TRBJ2-3,CASSIQGADTQYF,TGTGCCAGCAGCATCCAGGGAGCAGATACGCAGTATTTT
.,.,TRBV5-1,TRBJ1-2,CASSLGVGRVLGGYTF,TGCGCCAGCAGCCTGGGTGTCGGTCGGGTCCTTGGCGGCTACACCTTC
.,TRBD1,TRBV9,TRBJ2-5,CASSVATGGEETQYF,TGTGCCAGCAGCGTAGCCACAGGGGGCGAGGAGACCCAGTACTTC
.,TRBD1,TRBV7-9,TRBJ2-7,CASTGEGQGFHEQYF,TGTGCCAGCACCGGAGAGGGACAGGGTTTTCACGAGCAGTACTTC
.,TRBD1,TRBV6-6,TRBJ1-1,CASSTDRGQGTEAFF,TGTGCCAGCAGTACCGACAGGGGGCAAGGCACTGAAGCTTTCTTT
.,TRBD1,TRBV28,TRBJ1-4,CASREQGVYEKLFF,TGTGCCAGCAGGGAACAGGGGGTTTATGAAAAACTGTTTTTT
.,.,TRBV4-3,TRBJ1-5,CASSQDSRGAQHF,TGCGCCAGCAGCCAAGATTCTAGGGGGGCCCAGCATTTT
once,.,TRBV12-3/TRBV12-4,TRBJ1-1,CATVRDEYTEAFF,TGTGCCACCGTCCGGGACGAATACACTGAAGCTTTCTTT